The next 18 T cell receptor beta chains were all read from a single sample in a study of OX40 agonist ivuxolimab in advanced cancers. Here immunoSEQ multiplex PCR was the method, and the copy in TCRdb shows in-frame clones only, minus some. The sample includes approximately 59,000 clones, 80% to 90% of them seen just once. The sample consisted of CD4+ or CD8+ T cells sorted from blood, taken in a trial of the OX40 agonist ivuxolimab. These receptors were taken from an adult with an advanced solid tumor such as melanoma, head and neck, liver or kidney cancer.

CDR3: CAWTRNTGELFF. CDR3 sequence (DNA): TGTGCCTGGACCCGGAACACCGGGGAGCTGTTTTTT. The V and J genes are TRBV30 and TRBJ2-2; no firm D call. V was cut by 4 bases and J by 1 base, with 4 bases left in between. This CDR3 is 12 amino acids long. Looked up from germline, CDR1 is GTSNPN and CDR2 is SVGIG (reference sequence).

V is TRBV6-5 and J is TRBJ2-7; 8 bases agree with TRBD2. CDR3 length: 15 residues. CDR1 MNHEY and CDR2 SVGAGI come from the germline V gene. Unmatched junction bases numbered 13, after V lost 5 bases and J lost 7 bases. The CDR3 sequence is CASSQREPWLGEQYF. CDR3 sequence (DNA): TGTGCCAGCAGTCAGCGGGAGCCGTGGTTGGGGGAGCAGTACTTC.

A few counts support this clone. The chain couples TRBV12-2 to TRBJ2-2; whether TRBD2, the table's D call, matches the DNA was not checked. TRBV12-2 is classified as a pseudogene. The CDR3 is 17 amino acids. The CDR3 sequence: CASRYLSGRRGTGELFF. CDR3 sequence (DNA): TGTGCAAGTCGCTACCTTAGCGGGAGGAGGGGCACCGGGGAGCTGTTTTTT.

The chain combines TRBV5-1 with TRBJ2-1; perhaps TRBD2 as D (6 bases). This CDR3 comprises 14 residues. Germline CDR1 SGHRS, CDR2 YFSETQ. With 2 bases removed from V and 6 bases from J, the gap between germline ends came to 12 bases. CDR3 region: CASSFSGAFNEQFF. CDR3 sequence (DNA): TGCGCCAGCAGCTTTAGCGGAGCTTTCAATGAGCAGTTCTTC.

The chain joins TRBV4-1 to TRBJ2-3, with 14 bases matching TRBD2. Trimming took 0 bases from V and 1 from J; bases not matched to a gene: 9. The CDR3 is 20 amino acids. Germline CDR1 reads MGHRA; CDR2 reads YSYEKL. CDR3 nucleotides: TGCGCCAGCAGCCAAGATCGACTAGCGGGAGGGCCTTGGGGCACAGATACGCAGTATTTT. This translates into CASSQDRLAGGPWGTDTQYF.

J is TRBJ1-1 and V is TRBV5-3, with 8 bases fitting TRBD1. TRBV5-3 is given ORF status, its function remaining uncertain. The CDR3 runs to 15 residues. V gave up 5 bases and J gave up 2 bases; unmatched junction bases: 8. The CDR3 coding sequence is TGTGCCAGAAGGTTAGACAGGGGTTTCAACACTGAAGCTTTCTTT. Its protein is CARRLDRGFNTEAFF.

This chain uses TRBV2 with TRBJ2-7, with TRBD1 matching over 7 bases. Germline loops: CDR1 SNHLY, CDR2 FYNNEI. Trimming took 6 bases from V and 4 from J; bases not matched to a gene: 12. The CDR3 contains 15 residues. CDR3 loop: CASSATGEVPYEQYF. CDR3 in DNA: TGTGCCAGCAGCGCCACAGGGGAAGTCCCTTACGAGCAGTACTTC.

The chain is built from TRBV6-5 and TRBJ1-2, with TRBD1 as a possible D gene (5 bases). The CDR3 consists of 14 residues. Germline V lookup: CDR1 MNHEY, CDR2 SVGAGI. Trimming removed 0 bases at V and 4 bases at J, with 9 bases between. CDR3 in DNA: TGTGCCAGCAGTTACTCCCAGGGAAGCTATGGCTACACCTTC. Its translation: CASSYSQGSYGYTF.

This chain's CDR3 is CASSQDPIAREQFF. CDR3 DNA: TGTGCCAGCAGCCAAGATCCGATAGCCCGTGAGCAGTTCTTC. The gene calls are TRBV4-2 and TRBJ2-1; D is unclear. Trimming left V 0 bases short and J 9 bases short, with 12 bases between. CDR1 and CDR2 (germline): LGHNA, YNFKEQ. This CDR3 spans 14 amino acids.

The rearrangement links TRBV6-1 to TRBJ2-5; D is unresolved. CDR3 length: 14 amino acids. V lost 1 base, J lost 5 bases, and 11 bases lay in between. Germline CDR1 is MNHNS and CDR2 is SASEGT. The CDR3 DNA reads TGTGCCAGCAGTGAAGGAGGAATAGGGGAGACCCAGTACTTC. Translating it yields CASSEGGIGETQYF.

The J gene is TRBJ2-3, the V gene TRBV19; no clear D. V gave up 2 bases and J gave up 1 base, with 7 bases separating them. The CDR3 has 14 residues. Germline CDR1 reads LNHDA; CDR2 reads SQIVND (reference sequence). CDR3 region: CASSIPWGTDTQYF. The CDR3 DNA sequence: TGTGCCAGTAGTATACCTTGGGGCACAGATACGCAGTATTTT.

This clone was picked up one time. The V call is TRBV19, the J call TRBJ2-7, with D perhaps TRBD2 (6 bases). The CDR3 runs to 13 residues. The ends were cut back, 7 bases at V and 1 base at J, with 11 bases in the middle. From germline, CDR1 is LNHDA and CDR2 SQIVND (reference sequence). As DNA, the CDR3 is TGTGCCAGTAATGCGGGACCGTCCTACGAGCAGTACTTC. Encoded protein: CASNAGPSYEQYF.

The chain recombines TRBV5-4 with TRBJ2-7; D unresolved. The germline V and J ends were trimmed by 4 bases and 13 bases, with 15 bases remaining between them. Germline V CDR1 and CDR2: SGHNT, YYREEE (reference sequence). This CDR3 is 11 amino acids long. As DNA, the CDR3 is TGTGCCAGCAGCCAAGGGAACTTGTTCTACTTC. Protein: CASSQGNLFYF.

The rearrangement uses TRBV30 and TRBJ1-3; D is perhaps TRBD1 (5 bases). The V gene lost 1 base and the J gene lost 2 bases, with 6 bases spanning the gap. This CDR3 region has 13 residues. Germline V gene data show CDR1 as GTSNPN and CDR2 as SVGIG (reference sequence). The CDR3 DNA follows: TGTGCCTGGAGTGGGGGGGCTGGAAACACCATATATTTT. Encoded protein: CAWSGGAGNTIYF.

The V call is TRBV6-5, the J call TRBJ1-2, with 9 positions matching TRBD1. Germline loops: CDR1 MNHEY, CDR2 SVGAGI. V was pared by 2 bases and J by 1 base, with 5 bases of the junction left unmatched. This CDR3 spans 16 amino acids. This CDR3 reads CASSYKGTGFNYGYTF. The CDR3 DNA sequence: TGTGCCAGCAGTTACAAGGGGACAGGGTTTAACTATGGCTACACCTTC.

This chain's CDR3 is CASSSYYEQYF. Here the CDR3 DNA reads TGTGCCAGCAGCTCCTACTACGAGCAGTACTTC. The rearrangement uses TRBV5-4 and TRBJ2-7; D gene uncertain. Germline CDR1 and CDR2: SGHNT and YYREEE (reference sequence). Trimming pared 3 bases from V and 3 bases from J, leaving 4 bases between. The CDR3 extends over 11 amino acids.

The chain links TRBV25-1 to TRBJ1-3; D is unclear. The CDR3 consists of 14 residues. V was trimmed by 10 bases and J by 4 bases, leaving 17 bases between them. The germline CDR1 and CDR2 sequences are MGHDK and SYGVNS. CDR3 sequence: CATSRRLEGNTIYF. In nucleotides, the CDR3 is TGTGCCACCTCCCGTAGGCTGGAAGGAAACACCATATATTTT.

V gene TRBV6-5 combines with J gene TRBJ1-4, with D possibly matching TRBD1 (6 bases). CDR1 is MNHEY and CDR2 is SVGAGI in the germline V gene. With 4 bases removed from V and 5 bases from J, the gap between germline ends came to 14 bases. The CDR3 is 15 residues long. CDR3 protein: CASSSPGQGNEKLFF. The CDR3 DNA is TGTGCCAGCAGTTCCCCGGGACAAGGGAATGAAAAACTGTTTTTT.